The 3 T cell receptor beta chains in this list originate from one sample, sequenced in a study of blood T cell repertoires in COVID-19. Clones were sequenced by immunoSEQ multiplex PCR, and TCRdb holds only the in-frame ones, with some missing. Here the sample spans roughly 80,000 clones, over 80% being singletons. The sample was peripheral blood. These receptors all come from a man aged 50-59 years with acute or convalescent COVID-19.

The chain employs TRBV7-2 and TRBJ2-7; no definite D call. V was cut by 0 bases and J by 3 bases, with 9 bases left in between. The CDR3 totals 14 residues. The germline gives CDR1 SGHTA, CDR2 FQGNSA. The CDR3 loop is CASSLAGLNYEQYF. As DNA, the CDR3 is TGTGCCAGCAGCTTAGCTGGTCTAAACTACGAGCAGTACTTC.

The CDR3 protein is CASSFYRESSYNSPLHF. CDR3 nucleotide sequence: TGTGCCAGCAGTTTCTACAGGGAGAGCTCCTATAATTCACCCCTCCACTTT. V and J are TRBV28 and TRBJ1-6, with D tentatively TRBD1 (6 bases). The ends were cut back, 3 bases at V and 0 bases at J, with 12 bases in the middle. The CDR3 extends over 17 amino acids. The germline V gene encodes CDR1 MDHEN and CDR2 SYDVKM.

The chain carries TRBV27 and TRBJ2-1; TRBD1 aligns across 7 bases. CDR3 size: 14 residues. Germline CDR1 is MNHEY and CDR2 is SMNVEV (reference sequence). V lost 2 bases to trimming and J lost 2 bases; unmatched junction nucleotides: 0. CDR3 DNA sequence: TGTGCCAGCAGTTTACAGGGGGCCTACAATGAGCAGTTCTTC. Translating it yields CASSLQGAYNEQFF.